This T cell receptor (beta chain) was identified during a study of cytomegalovirus exposure and HLA in healthy donors (dated by TCRdb to the late 2010s). Context from the whole study: An earlier analysis of more than 550 of the donors reported about 260 Gb of sequence data and around 110 million unique TCR beta sequences obtained from some 170 million T cells. Among 398 genotyped donors of the cohort, an average of 235,054 unique TCR beta nucleotide sequences were sequenced per donor, roughly 20% of them non-productive. A later analysis re-examined previously published TCR beta repertoires from just over 650 donors and added high-resolution HLA genotyping to investigate patterns of TCR occurrence. The study profiled the T cell repertoires of approximately 700 subjects by immunosequencing and related them to cytomegalovirus serostatus. Because of strong linkage in the cohort, five DR-DQ haplotypes were treated as single units for association and clustering. Approximately 310 gigabases of sequencing data and around 85 million unique TCR sequences made up an early release that covered several hundred HLA-typed donors. Besides the first cohort of 666 subjects, a separate validation cohort made up of 120 different subjects was used. The later analysis used no new phenotypic data to find candidate immune exposures, relying instead on TCR beta sequences and their occurrence across donors. The study combined high-throughput TCR immunosequencing, statistical association of individual TCRs with disease status, and machine learning to predict cytomegalovirus infection status. HLA typing included class I and class II loci at four-digit resolution. Of the roughly 400 genotyped donors, 65% to 90% were placed in the genetic ancestry cluster associated with self-reported Caucasian donors. The study was designed to test whether signatures of past pathogen exposure could be identified by cataloging public T cell receptors. Every discovery cohort repertoire had been produced on one sequencing platform. Donor age, sex, ethnicity and CMV serostatus were compiled alongside the repertoire data. An earlier analysis of 587 of the donors applied high-throughput TCR beta sequencing to assess whether each TCR beta V gene segment acted as functional or pseudogenic. Typing coverage differed by locus: A, B, C, DRB1 and DQB1 were typed in about 629-640 donors, DQA1 in 500 to 550, DPA1 in some 600, and DPB1 in roughly 450. A later genetic analysis used genome-wide SNP genotypes for about three fifths of the 666 donors, treating that subset as a discovery cohort.

Beyond this particular receptor, the publication reports: A further reported finding was that TCR beta sequences accurately predicted the HLA-A and HLA-B alleles for most subjects in the first cohort. When HLA alleles, especially DR and DQ, strongly co-occurred, attributing TCR associations to individual alleles was difficult. A later analysis found that most CMV-associated TCR beta chains appeared HLA-restricted, with HLA associations seemingly driven largely by CMV exposure. CMV serostatus was the only immune exposure information available for the cohort. According to a later genetic analysis, donors in an Asian-associated ancestry cluster had fewer N-insertions in productive TCRs than the roughly 700-donor mean. Because some donors lacked HLA typing at each locus, the association tests relied only on the typed subset. The authors suggested that the approach could potentially be generalized to other disease states and immunological phenotypes. The 87-base-pair reads could not distinguish some IMGT-functional V segments, including TRBV6-2 and TRBV6-3, so those segments were excluded. A group of highly shared sequence variants was considered likely to be a technical artifact of the sequencing pipeline. Over 15 rarely observed V segments, including chromosome 9 orphons, were excluded from the earlier analysis of several hundred of the donors because counts were too low. An association between a missense DCLRE1C variant and V-gene and J-gene trimming of TCR beta chains was found in a later genetic analysis and replicated in an independent cohort. In vitro tests confirmed that a few of the cytomegalovirus-associated TCR beta chains recognize cytomegalovirus antigens. In a later analysis, the rate of TCR association differed among HLA loci, with DRB1 alleles having the most associated TCRs and HLA-C alleles having the fewest. According to a later analysis, parvovirus B19, influenza, CMV and Epstein-Barr virus appeared linked to several top co-occurrence clusters. The study gave a list of 150 to 200 TCR beta chains associated with cytomegalovirus. Presence/absence analyses assumed roughly uniform sequencing depth across donors, an assumption that may not hold. Broadly in line with IMGT annotations, most TCR beta V segments showed up in productive rearrangements about 87% or about 30% of the time in an earlier analysis of 587 of the donors. Across donors, most TCR sequences were observed very rarely, whereas some public TCRs were present in many individuals. Linkage disequilibrium might explain the correlated functional status among segregating V segments, but an unknown experimental factor could not be ruled out. This cohort had only TCR beta chains sequenced, and the lack of alpha or paired-chain data limited which features could be detected. The classifier was reported to diagnose cytomegalovirus status with high specificity and sensitivity in both the original cohort and the validation cohort. At a false discovery rate of 0.05, a later analysis linked 16,951 TCR beta sequences to specific HLA alleles. Compared with equally common non-associated chains, HLA-associated TCR beta chains in a later analysis were more clonally expanded and had lower generation probabilities.

In total, just over 650 healthy bone marrow donors made up the cohort. At the time of sampling, all cohort members were nominally healthy, though unrecorded immune exposures were likely present. The donor tested CMV seronegative and was one of the 352 seronegative cohort members. Each donor provided a peripheral blood sample, and peripheral blood mononuclear cells were used for TCR beta sequencing. The Qiagen DNeasy Blood Extraction Kit was used to extract genomic DNA from the blood cell samples. Including the terminal cysteine and phenylalanine, the CDR3 comprises 15 residues. Only CDR3 DNA is held: 45 bases, read in frame from base 1. The germline ends are 13 bases apart after V is trimmed by 3 bases and J by 2 bases. CDR1 and CDR2 (KGHSH, LQKENI) derive from the germline V gene. Points on this clone: Its antigen remains unidentified. One base away there is no much larger clone; base qualities are not given.

The method was the immunoSEQ multiplex PCR assay. A mixture of 60 forward primers for TCR Vbeta segments and 13 reverse primers for TCR Jbeta segments was used in the multiplex PCR. A multiplex PCR assay on genomic DNA amplified the CDR3 region of rearranged TCR beta genes. The amplified TCR beta libraries were sequenced on the Illumina HiSeq System as 87-base-pair reads. The study's processing was this. In a later analysis, some 80 million unique TCR beta chains were counted across the roughly 610 repertoires, and roughly 10 million of these chains were shared by at least two donors. A nearest-neighbor algorithm error-corrected the raw reads and collapsed the reads into unique sequences, merging closely related sequences to remove PCR and sequencing errors. V, D and J gene segments were assigned by aligning CDR3 sequences to IMGT reference sequences. For a sequence to be retained, at least a six-nucleotide match to both a V gene segment and a J gene segment was required. Rearrangements were called productive when the CDR3 lacked stop codons and stayed in frame with V and J; all others were non-productive. Following IMGT convention, CDR3 was defined as the stretch from the second conserved V-encoded cysteine up to the conserved J-encoded phenylalanine. In an earlier analysis of 550 to 650 of the donors, sequences lacking an unambiguous match to a single V gene segment were excluded. An earlier analysis of 587 of the donors called V segments functional above 56.7% productive rearrangements and segregating when the between-donor standard deviation exceeded 5%. To diagnose cytomegalovirus status from the catalog of TCR beta chain sequences, a statistical classification framework was built. V and J gene assignment, in a later analysis, came from comparing TCR nucleotide sequences with IMGT/GENE-DB human TR gene sequences. A later analysis assigned CDR3 sequences and most-parsimonious VDJ recombination scenarios with the TCRdist pipeline. A later analysis defined each TCR beta chain by its CDR3 amino acid sequence plus V-gene family, and excluded reads lacking a unique V-gene family. To address suspected cross-contamination and a sequencing artifact, a later analysis removed around 590 highly shared, low-generation-probability nucleotide sequences. In a later analysis, a clonal expansion index was calculated for each public chain from normalized within-repertoire ranks of inferred template counts. Generation probabilities in a later analysis came from a VDJ recombination model fitted to out-of-frame rearrangements, and those results were checked against IGoR. In a later analysis, TCR-TCR, TCR-HLA and TCR-CMV co-occurrence was scored with hypergeometric tests, and a repertoire-size bias correction was applied to TCR pairs. To estimate false discovery rates, a later analysis permuted the HLA or CMV assignments 20 times. In a later analysis, co-occurring TCRs were grouped with DBSCAN, and TCRdist sequence similarity was added when clustering was performed within HLA-allele-positive subsets. Co-occurrence clustering excluded repertoires with fewer than 30,000 or more than 120,000 public chains, plus five with anomalous nucleotide sharing. TCRdb carries this immuneACCESS record with in-frame sequences only. Its versions omit some clonotypes, under half of them owing to an unresolved V gene in the studies checked, with the rest unexplained. V and J calls and clone size are those listed in that table; D and trimming were worked out from the DNA. The sample contains over 200,000 clones, around 73% of them found a single time. Around 4% of the sample comes from the top ten.

Rearrangement joined TRBV18 to TRBJ1-2, and perhaps TRBD1 as D gene, on 6 matching bases. The sequencing input was PBMCs. The receptor was isolated from a male donor in good health and CMV-seronegative. The bases are TGTGCCAGCTCACCCCGGACAGACCAGAACTATGGCTACACCTTC. This is translated as CASSPRTDQNYGYTF.